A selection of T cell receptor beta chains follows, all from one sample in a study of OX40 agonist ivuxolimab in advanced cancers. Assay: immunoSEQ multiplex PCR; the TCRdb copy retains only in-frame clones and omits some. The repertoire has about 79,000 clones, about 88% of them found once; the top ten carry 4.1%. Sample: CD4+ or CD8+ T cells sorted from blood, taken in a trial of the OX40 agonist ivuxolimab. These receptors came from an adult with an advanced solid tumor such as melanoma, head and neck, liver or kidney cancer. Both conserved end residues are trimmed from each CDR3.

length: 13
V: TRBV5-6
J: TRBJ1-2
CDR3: ASSLVSGANYGYT

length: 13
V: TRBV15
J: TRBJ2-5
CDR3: ATSRDKTPGETQY

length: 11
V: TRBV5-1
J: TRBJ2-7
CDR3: ASSTDYRYEQY

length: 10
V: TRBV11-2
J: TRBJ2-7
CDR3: ASSRTAYEQY

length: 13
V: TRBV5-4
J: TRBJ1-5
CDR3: ASSMDRGLHQPQH

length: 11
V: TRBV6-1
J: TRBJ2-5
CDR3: ATREREYGTQY

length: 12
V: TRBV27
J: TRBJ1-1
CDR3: ASSSQELPTEAF

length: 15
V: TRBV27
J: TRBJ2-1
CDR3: ASSRGGAGGPPNEQF

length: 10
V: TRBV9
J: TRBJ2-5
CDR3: ASSVGQETQY

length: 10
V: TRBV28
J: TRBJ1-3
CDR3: ASSSQGDTIY

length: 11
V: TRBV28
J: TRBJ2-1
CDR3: ATGTSLGPEQF

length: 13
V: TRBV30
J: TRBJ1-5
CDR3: AWSVRLSGNQPQH

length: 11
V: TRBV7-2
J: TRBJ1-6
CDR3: ASSLASTSPLH

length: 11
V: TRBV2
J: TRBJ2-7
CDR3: ASSSGFVGEQY

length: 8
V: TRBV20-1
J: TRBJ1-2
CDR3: SARKSGYT

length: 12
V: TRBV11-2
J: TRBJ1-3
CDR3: ASIVGTGGNTIY

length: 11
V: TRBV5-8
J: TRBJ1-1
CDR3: ASLREPYTEAF

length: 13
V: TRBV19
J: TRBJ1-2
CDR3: ASTRAAGNGYGYT

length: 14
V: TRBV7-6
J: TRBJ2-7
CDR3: ASSLGNGLGTYEQY

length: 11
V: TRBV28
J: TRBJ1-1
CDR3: ASTRQGWTEAF

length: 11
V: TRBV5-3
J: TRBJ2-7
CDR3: ARSPSAGYEQY

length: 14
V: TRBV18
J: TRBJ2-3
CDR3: ASSPYAGGLTDTQY

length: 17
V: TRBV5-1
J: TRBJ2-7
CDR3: ASSLKGLAGVGNFYEQY

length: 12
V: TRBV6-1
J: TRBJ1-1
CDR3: ASRKGGSNTEAF